This TCR beta chain was retrieved from a study of response to subunit inactivated influenza vaccine (dated by TCRdb to between 2018 and 2020). Regarding the research as a whole: Deep quantitative T cell receptor repertoire profiling was used in the study to track responses to a trivalent subunit inactivated influenza vaccine. Broad study findings and their caveats: The authors suggested that each seasonal influenza vaccination may recruit only a limited number of new T cells.

The library relied on RT-PCR. Sequencing was carried out with an Illumina HiSeq 2500. TCRdb reprocessed the public reads (quality trimming at Q25 with fastp, clone calling with MiXCR) and kept in-frame beta chains. Identical CDR3 protein sequences are pooled into one entry, listed with their most common genes and DNA. The sample table shows 400,000 to 650,000 distinct CDR3 sequences, and 7.2% are seen once. The ten largest clones represent about an eighth of the sample. Germline trimming amounts to 2 bases on V and 6 bases on J, with 1 as the count of junction bases outside the gene matches. From the cysteine up to the phenylalanine, the CDR3 has a length of 13 residues. Only the CDR3 region is kept as DNA, spanning 39 bases read in frame from base 1. CDR1 SGHTA and CDR2 FQGNSA were looked up in the germline V gene. The table lists this clonotype with many counts. This clone's antigen is unknown. Base qualities are not at hand, and no much larger clone is one base apart.

In this chain, TRBV7-2 is recombined with TRBJ1-1; 9 central bases correspond to TRBD1. This TCR derives from a man aged 45 to 75 who received an inactivated influenza vaccine. Donor details come from another sample of the same person, matched by shared clones. The sequencing used PBMCs from blood, collected approximately 25 months after vaccination. The nucleotide sequence is given as TGTGCCAGCAGCTTAAGGACAGGGGCTGAAGCTTTCTTT. Translated, it gives CASSLRTGAEAFF.